This TCR beta chain originates from a study of cytomegalovirus exposure and HLA in healthy donors. Primers for the PCR totalled 60 Vbeta and 13 Jbeta. Produced via immunoSEQ multiplex PCR; TCRdb's table is partial and in-frame only. The sample carries approximately 150,000 clones, 80% recorded once. J gave up 0 bases and V 4 bases, and 12 bases lay outside the gene matches. The length of the CDR3 is 19 residues. The germline V gene encodes CDR1 SGDLS and CDR2 YYNGEE. With respect to this clone: The antigen is not known.

General observations from the study: There were reportedly fewer N-insertions in an Asian-associated ancestry cluster than the roughly 700-donor mean, in a later analysis. Reports indicate that TCR beta sequences accurately predicted the HLA-A and HLA-B alleles of most subjects. Reports credit the classifier with highly specific, highly sensitive diagnosis of cytomegalovirus status. As immune exposure information, only CMV serostatus was available.

Sequencing was done on a sample of PBMCs. V gene TRBV9 combines with J gene TRBJ2-1; 11 bases line up with TRBD2. The TCR sequence derives from a young man in good health and CMV-seronegative. The DNA for the CDR3 is TGTGCCAGCAGCCGTAGTCTAGCGGGGGGTCAGAGCTCCTACAATGAGCAGTTCTTC. Protein: CASSRSLAGGQSSYNEQFF.